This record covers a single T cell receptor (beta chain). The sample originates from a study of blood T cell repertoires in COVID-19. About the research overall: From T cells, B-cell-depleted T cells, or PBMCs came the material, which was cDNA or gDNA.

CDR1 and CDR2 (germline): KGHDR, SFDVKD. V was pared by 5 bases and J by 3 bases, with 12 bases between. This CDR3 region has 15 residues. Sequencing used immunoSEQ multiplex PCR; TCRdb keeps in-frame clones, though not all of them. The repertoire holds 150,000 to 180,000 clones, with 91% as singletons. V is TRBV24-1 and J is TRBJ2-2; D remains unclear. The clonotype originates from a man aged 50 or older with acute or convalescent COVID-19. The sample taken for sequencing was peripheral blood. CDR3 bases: TGTGCCACCAGTGTAGCCAGATATTACACCGGGGAGCTGTTTTTT. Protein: CATSVARYYTGELFF.